Presented here are 15 T cell receptor beta chains from one specimen sequenced in a study of CD8+CD57+ T cells in acquired aplastic anemia (dated by TCRdb to the late 2010s). Sequencing instrument: Illumina HiSeq 2000. TCR beta VDJ combination and CDR3 sequence profiling used genomic DNA as the template. TCRdb reprocessed the public reads (quality trimming at Q25 with fastp, clone calling with MiXCR) and kept in-frame beta chains. Rows with a matching CDR3 protein are joined into one entry that keeps the most common DNA and genes. The sample table shows some 200,000 distinct CDR3 sequences, and 34% are seen once. The ten largest clones add up to roughly 1.1% of the sample. The source material was sorted CD4+, CD8+, or CD8+CD57+ T cells (not recorded which) from PBMCs. The receptors stem from a human donor in good health, serving as a control.

Worth noting for this clonotype: A read error may be the cause here, since a much bigger clone is one base away. The chain employs TRBV25-1 and TRBJ1-2, with D possibly being TRBD1 (5 bases). V dropped 8 bases and J dropped 0 bases, with 16 bases sitting between them. The V gene's germline CDR1 is MGHDK and CDR2 SYGVNS. This CDR3 spans 15 amino acids. CDR3 amino acids: CASGRLGGANYGYTF. CDR3 DNA sequence: TGTGCCAGCGGCCGTCTCGGGGGTGCTAACTATGGCTACACCTTC.

V gene TRBV2 combines with J gene TRBJ2-3, with D maybe TRBD2 (5 bases). CDR3 length: 16 amino acids. Germline CDR1 is SNHLY and CDR2 is FYNNEI. V was trimmed by 6 bases and J by 3 bases, leaving 19 bases between them. The CDR3 bases are TGTGCCAGCAGCTTAGTTGCGGGCCATGTAACAGATACGCAGTATTTT. As protein: CASSLVAGHVTDTQYF.

V is TRBV18 and J is TRBJ1-2; D might be TRBD1 (6 bases). Germline CDR1 is KGHSH and CDR2 is LQKENI. CDR3 size: 14 residues. V gave up 3 bases and J gave up 7 bases, with 15 bases separating them. The CDR3 is CASSPTAGAIGYTF. CDR3 nucleotides: TGTGCCAGCTCACCCACCGCAGGGGCAATTGGCTACACCTTC.

J is TRBJ1-5 and V is TRBV30; no firm D call. Trimming left V 1 base short and J 3 bases short, with 7 bases between. The CDR3 runs 13 residues. CDR1 is GTSNPN and CDR2 is SVGIG in the germline V gene (reference sequence). CDR3 DNA: TGTGCCTGGAGTGGCGATATCAATCAGCCCCAGCATTTT. It yields the protein CAWSGDINQPQHF. Using reference TRBV30 and TRBJ1-5 for the parts outside the CDR3, the full variable domain is SQTIHQWPATLVQPVGSPLSLECTVEGTSNPNLYWYRQAAGRGLQLLFYSVGIGQISSEVPQNLSASRPQDRQFILSSKKLLLSDSGFYLCAWSGDINQPQHFGDGTRLSIL.

The genes are TRBV6-2 or TRBV6-3 and TRBJ1-5; D might be TRBD1 (6 bases). The germline V and J ends were trimmed by 5 bases and 6 bases, with 17 bases remaining between them. Germline values: CDR1 MNHEY, CDR2 SVGEGT. The CDR3 length is 15 residues. The CDR3 loop is CASSPDGGGGQPQHF. CDR3 coding DNA: TGTGCCAGCAGTCCGGACGGAGGGGGAGGTCAGCCCCAGCATTTT.

The V gene is TRBV20-1, the J gene TRBJ2-1, with D uncertain. This CDR3 contains 12 residues. Germline V gene lookup returns CDR1 DFQATT and CDR2 SNEGSKA (reference sequence). V was clipped by 1 base and J by 6 bases, with 7 bases between them. The CDR3 DNA is TGCAGTGCTAGAGTACGATTCAATGAGCAGTTCTTC. Encoded protein: CSARVRFNEQFF.

The chain uses TRBV15 and TRBJ2-5; D not certain. CDR1 and CDR2 (germline): LNHNV, YYDKDF (reference sequence). Trimming took 8 bases from V and 5 from J, leaving 24 bases between them. CDR3 length: 16 amino acids. In DNA form, the CDR3 reads TGTGCCACCCGCGGAGATGGGGTAATTTCATCTGAGACCCAGTACTTC. Translation gives CATRGDGVISSETQYF.

The chain couples TRBV3-1 to TRBJ1-2; D might be TRBD1 (6 bases). The CDR3 runs to 16 residues. Germline values: CDR1 LGHDT, CDR2 YNNKEL (reference sequence). V was pared by 0 bases and J by 2 bases, with 13 bases between. The CDR3 nucleotides read TGTGCCAGCAGCCAAGAATGGGGGGCGCAAAACTATGGCTACACCTTC. Translation: CASSQEWGAQNYGYTF.

This clonotype showed up many times. The chain uses TRBV2 and TRBJ1-1; D remains ambiguous. V dropped 4 bases and J dropped 1 base, with 10 bases sitting between them. The CDR3 extends over 14 amino acids. Germline V gene lookup returns CDR1 SNHLY and CDR2 FYNNEI. CDR3 bases: TGTGCCAGCAGTGTGACCAGGTGGAACACTGAAGCTTTCTTT. It yields the protein CASSVTRWNTEAFF.

The chain joins TRBV6-2 or TRBV6-3 to TRBJ1-4; TRBD1 matches at 8 bases. The CDR3 consists of 15 residues. The V gene's germline CDR1 is MNHEY and CDR2 SVGEGT. Unmatched junction bases numbered 6, after V lost 4 bases and J lost 5 bases. Written as DNA, the CDR3 is TGTGCCAGCAGTTCGCCGGACAGGGAAAATGAAAAACTGTTTTTT. This encodes CASSSPDRENEKLFF.

This clonotype occurred many times. V gene TRBV3-1 combines with J gene TRBJ1-2; D call uncertain. CDR3 size: 12 residues. V was trimmed by 1 base and J by 4 bases, leaving 4 bases between them. The germline CDR1 and CDR2 sequences are LGHDT and YNNKEL (reference sequence). The CDR3 region is CASSQVPYGYTF. The CDR3 DNA reads TGTGCCAGCAGCCAAGTCCCCTATGGCTACACCTTC.

This clonotype was recorded at least ten times. This CDR3 is missing its conserved last phenylalanine or tryptophan, likely due to a read error. Because the CDR3's place on the DNA is in doubt, the DNA is left out and the CDR3 is given as listed by TCRdb. The CDR3 loop is CASNVGTDAL. V and J are TRBV5-1 and TRBJ1-2; no DNA check was done on the table's D call, TRBD1. The CDR3 region is 10 residues in length, termini included. Germline loops: CDR1 SGHRS, CDR2 YFSETQ.

Comments on this clonotype: Relative to the germline gene, one junction end is altered; a read error may explain this. The V and J genes are TRBV29-1 and TRBJ1-6; maybe TRBD1 (5 bases). The CDR3 is made up of 16 amino acids. CDR1 and CDR2 from the germline V gene are SQVTM and ANQGSEA. The CDR3 loop reads CSVTQGSGNTNSPPHF. The CDR3 DNA reads as TGCAGCGTCACGCAGGGCTCTGGAAACACCAATTCACCCCCCCACTTT.

This chain links TRBV24-1 with TRBJ2-3; a weak D match, TRBD2 (6 bases). CDR1 and CDR2 (germline): KGHDR, SFDVKD. This CDR3 contains 15 residues. Deletions cut 2 bases from V and 0 bases from J, with 8 bases between. The CDR3 DNA sequence: TGTGCCACCAGTGATTGGGGGACTAGCACAGATACGCAGTATTTT. Protein product: CATSDWGTSTDTQYF.

To note about this clonotype: A much more abundant neighbour one base away suggests this may be a read error. Since the CDR3 does not end with the conserved phenylalanine or tryptophan, this likely comes from a read error. This chain links TRBV10-2 with TRBJ1-3, with unresolved D. The CDR3 covers 14 residues. Per the germline V gene, CDR1 is WSHSY and CDR2 is SAAADI. CDR3 nucleotide sequence: TGTGCCAGCAGCCAAGAATACTCTGGAAACACCATATATCTT. This encodes CASSQEYSGNTIYL.